These 27 T cell receptor beta chains were sequenced from one sample in a study of T cells in Graves' hyperthyroidism and ophthalmopathy. RNA transcripts served as the template for amplifying TCR beta CDR3 regions. HTBI primers were employed in a first-round RT-PCR of the TCR CDR3. TCRdb re-called the multiplex PCR reads with MiXCR, one entry per CDR3 protein. Of around 500,000 distinct CDR3 sequences in the sample, around 15% were seen once. The sample consisted of blood. The source of these receptors is a middle-aged woman with Graves' hyperthyroidism.

The gene calls are TRBV3-1 and TRBJ2-2, with 12 bases identical to TRBD2. This CDR3 is built from 20 residues. Trimming took 2 bases from V and 1 from J; bases not matched to a gene: 11. CDR1 and CDR2 from the germline V gene are LGHDT and YNNKEL (reference sequence). CDR3 in amino acids: CASSQFGLAGRTQNTGELFF. The DNA for the CDR3 is TGTGCCAGCAGCCAATTCGGACTAGCGGGAAGAACTCAGAACACCGGGGAGCTGTTTTTT.

This clonotype appeared many times. The rearrangement uses TRBV28 and TRBJ2-7, with D perhaps TRBD1 (6 bases). Trimming removed 4 bases from V and 4 bases from J, with 17 bases in between. The CDR3 is made up of 15 amino acids. CDR1 and CDR2 from the germline V gene are MDHEN and SYDVKM. The CDR3 here is CASSSFTGTRYEQYF. Written as DNA, the CDR3 is TGTGCCAGCAGTTCATTTACCGGGACAAGATACGAGCAGTACTTC.

Remarks on this clonotype: A much larger clone differs from this one at a single base, so this may be a read error. The chain carries TRBV28 and TRBJ2-7, with a weak D call TRBD1 (6 bases). The CDR3 sequence is 15 residues long. Germline values: CDR1 MDHEN, CDR2 SYDVKM. The CDR3: CASSRRQAISYEQCF. In DNA form, the CDR3 reads TGTGCCAGCAGCCGACGACAGGCTATTTCCTACGAGCAGTGCTTC.

This clonotype has only a few counts. The chain has TRBV3-1 and TRBJ2-5; TRBD1 or TRBD2 may be the D gene (5 bases each). The ends were cut back, 1 base at V and 4 bases at J, with 16 bases in the middle. There are 16 residues in the CDR3. Germline loops: CDR1 LGHDT, CDR2 YNNKEL (reference sequence). The CDR3 DNA reads TGTGCCAGCAGCCAAGGGCCCGGGCCTGGGGGAGAGACCCAGTACTTC. Its translation is CASSQGPGPGGETQYF.

This clonotype was seen many times. V usage is TRBV5-1 and J usage is TRBJ2-1; D is perhaps TRBD1 (6 bases). V was pared by 0 bases and J by 7 bases, with 14 bases between. This CDR3 comprises 15 residues. CDR1 and CDR2 (germline): SGHRS, YFSETQ. CDR3 sequence: CASSLALQGNNEQFF. CDR3 DNA sequence: TGCGCCAGCAGCTTGGCCTTACAGGGAAATAATGAGCAGTTCTTC.

This clonotype was picked up many times. The V call is TRBV18, the J call TRBJ2-7; TRBD1 matches at 8 bases. Trimming at V came to 6 bases and at J to 3 bases, leaving 10 bases not matched to a gene. Germline CDR1 and CDR2: KGHSH and LQKENI. The CDR3 has 15 amino acids. CDR3 residues: CASSPRQGRDYEQYF. CDR3 nucleotide sequence: TGTGCCAGCTCTCCCAGACAGGGGCGAGACTACGAGCAGTACTTC. The variable domain in full, completed from reference TRBV18 and TRBJ2-7, reads NAGVMQNPRHLVRRRGQEARLRCSPMKGHSHVYWYRQLPEEGLKFMVYLQKENIIDESGMPKERFSAEFPKEGPSILRIQQVVRGDSAAYFCASSPRQGRDYEQYFGPGTRLTVT.

This clonotype was counted between two and nine times. The genes are TRBV6-1 and TRBJ2-1, with 11 bases lining up with TRBD1. From germline, CDR1 is MNHNS and CDR2 SASEGT. The CDR3 runs 14 residues. V shed 3 bases, J shed 7 bases, and the junction held 2 bases outside the gene matches. The CDR3 reads CASSEGQGVNEQFF. CDR3 nucleotides: TGTGCCAGCAGTGAGGGACAGGGGGTGAATGAGCAGTTCTTC.

This clonotype has at least ten counts. This rearrangement joins TRBV9 to TRBJ1-1; TRBD1 might be the D (5 bases). Looked up from germline, CDR1 is SGDLS and CDR2 is YYNGEE. This CDR3 contains 13 residues. V lost 3 bases to trimming and J lost 5 bases, with 11 bases between them. CDR3 in amino acids: CASSGQQGTEAFF. CDR3 in DNA: TGTGCCAGCAGCGGACAGCAAGGGACTGAAGCTTTCTTT.

In this sample, this clonotype turned up a few times. The genes are TRBV12-5 and TRBJ2-1, with 12 bases fitting TRBD2. The V and J ends lost 8 bases and 6 bases, in that order; junction bases with no gene match: 29. The CDR3 contains 22 residues. CDR1 is LGHNT and CDR2 is FRNRAP in the germline V gene. CDR3 in amino acids: CASSRRGGLAGTSGFPSNEQFF. For the CDR3, the DNA is TGTGCTAGTAGTCGGAGAGGTGGTTTGGCCGGGACTAGCGGGTTTCCTTCCAATGAGCAGTTCTTC. Together with reference TRBV12-5 and TRBJ2-1, the CDR3 gives the full variable domain: DARVTQTPRHKVTEMGQEVTMRCQPILGHNTVFWYRQTMMQGLELLAYFRNRAPLDDSGMPKDRFSAEMPDATLATLKIQPSEPRDSAVYFCASSRRGGLAGTSGFPSNEQFFGPGTRLTVL.

This clonotype was seen ten or more times. The chain is built from TRBV7-8 and TRBJ2-7; the match to TRBD2 covers 9 bases. Germline-derived CDR1 and CDR2 are SGHVS and FQNEAQ. V trimming: 1 base; J trimming: 4 bases; junction bases outside the gene matches: 8. The CDR3 has 16 amino acids. CDR3 in DNA: TGTGCCAGCAGCTTAGGGAGGACTAGCGAGGGTTACGAGCAGTACTTC. Residues: CASSLGRTSEGYEQYF. Based on the CDR3 plus reference TRBV7-8 and TRBJ2-7, the full variable domain is GAGVSQSPRYKVAKRGQDVALRCDPISGHVSLFWYQQALGQGPEFLTYFQNEAQLDKSGLPSDRFFAERPEGSVSTLKIQRTQQEDSAVYLCASSLGRTSEGYEQYFGPGTRLTVT.

This clonotype was seen repeatedly, ten times or more. The chain combines TRBV2 with TRBJ1-2; D is uncertain. The CDR3 consists of 14 residues. V dropped 4 bases and J dropped 4 bases, with 13 bases sitting between them. Germline V gene sequence: CDR1 SNHLY, CDR2 FYNNEI. This CDR3 is CASSAISEGYGYTF. The CDR3 region has the DNA TGTGCCAGCAGTGCTATCTCAGAGGGCTATGGCTACACCTTC.

This clonotype was seen at least ten times. The chain employs TRBV7-8 and TRBJ1-4; perhaps TRBD1 as D (5 bases). Trimming took 2 bases from V and 2 from J, leaving 12 bases between them. The CDR3 has 16 residues. The germline V gene has CDR1 SGHVS and CDR2 FQNEAQ. The CDR3 DNA reads TGTGCCAGCAGCTTAAATTTAGGGGTGACTAATGAAAAACTGTTTTTT. It yields the protein CASSLNLGVTNEKLFF.

This clonotype was detected many times. This CDR3 reads CASTRLAGKETQYF. Written as DNA, the CDR3 is TGTGCCAGCACCCGGCTAGCGGGGAAAGAGACCCAGTACTTC. V and J are TRBV7-8 and TRBJ2-5, with 9 bases fitting TRBD2. The germline V gene encodes CDR1 SGHVS and CDR2 FQNEAQ. The CDR3 consists of 14 residues. V shed 7 bases and J 3 bases; nucleotides not matched to a gene: 6.

This clonotype was picked up many times. This sequence joins TRBV20-1 and TRBJ2-7, with D uncertain. The CDR3 runs to 12 residues. With 0 bases removed from V and 7 bases from J, the gap between germline ends came to 10 bases. Looked up from germline, CDR1 is DFQATT and CDR2 is SNEGSKA (reference sequence). The CDR3 nucleotides are TGCAGTGCTAGAGATGTTTGGGTAGAGCAGTACTTC. Translation gives CSARDVWVEQYF.

The chain carries TRBV19 and TRBJ1-5, with 9 nucleotides matching TRBD1. Germline lookup yields CDR1 LNHDA and CDR2 SQIVND (reference sequence). The junction had 6 bases not matched to a gene; V was cut back by 6 bases and J by 6 bases. The CDR3 extends over 14 amino acids. The CDR3 loop reads CASRLTGGPQPQHF. CDR3 nucleotide sequence: TGTGCCAGTAGACTTACAGGGGGCCCTCAGCCCCAGCATTTT.

The V and J genes are TRBV27 and TRBJ2-1; 9 nucleotides match TRBD1. The trim removed 2 bases at V and 4 bases at J, leaving 15 bases unmatched. Germline V lookup: CDR1 MNHEY, CDR2 SMNVEV (reference sequence). The CDR3 is 19 residues long. CDR3 sequence reads: CASSLRGQGRTREYNEQFF. The CDR3, as DNA: TGTGCCAGCAGTTTACGGGGACAGGGAAGGACTCGCGAGTACAATGAGCAGTTCTTC.

The CDR3 DNA reads as TGTGCCAGCACCGGAGGCTCTGGAAACACCATATATTTT. The encoded protein is CASTGGSGNTIYF. The chain employs TRBV2 and TRBJ1-3; D is unclear. Trimming left V 7 bases short and J 0 bases short, with 7 bases between. The length of the CDR3 is 13 residues. The germline V gene has CDR1 SNHLY and CDR2 FYNNEI.

This clonotype was picked up a small number of times. The V call is TRBV5-6, the J call TRBJ2-1; 11 nucleotides match TRBD2. Looked up from germline, CDR1 is SGHDT and CDR2 is YYEEEE. The V segment lost 4 bases and the J segment 4 bases; nucleotides outside the gene matches: 22. The CDR3 has 21 residues. CDR3 loop: CASSPSDSGRAQYTIYNEQFF. The DNA for the CDR3 is TGTGCCAGCAGCCCTTCTGATAGCGGGAGGGCCCAATATACCATATACAATGAGCAGTTCTTC.

This clonotype was observed at least ten times. The chain employs TRBV6-2 or TRBV6-3 and TRBJ1-6; TRBD1 agrees at 7 bases. Germline V lookup: CDR1 MNHEY, CDR2 SVGEGT. CDR3 length equals 14 residues. The junction had 3 bases not matched to a gene; V was cut back by 7 bases and J by 3 bases. The CDR3 bases are TGTGCCAGCAACAGGGACAGCTATAATTCACCCCTCCACTTT. Residues: CASNRDSYNSPLHF.

As regards this clonotype: The junction departs from germline at one end; a sequencing error may be responsible. The chain uses TRBV5-1 and TRBJ2-2, with a tentative D call TRBD1 (6 bases). Looked up from germline, CDR1 is SGHRS and CDR2 is YFSETQ. The CDR3 sequence is 16 residues long. The CDR3 DNA follows: TGCGCCAGCGGCTTGGTAGCAGGGGATCACACCGGGGAGCTGTTTTTT. It specifies CASGLVAGDHTGELFF. Variable domain in full (rest from reference TRBV5-1 and TRBJ2-2): KAGVTQTPRYLIKTRGQQVTLSCSPISGHRSVSWYQQTPGQGLQFLFEYFSETQRNKGNFPGRFSGRQFSNSRSEMNVSTLELGDSALYLCASGLVAGDHTGELFFGEGSRLTVL.

This clonotype has at least ten counts. V is TRBV5-1 and J is TRBJ1-1; D remains unclear. With 0 bases removed from V and 5 bases from J, the gap between germline ends came to 5 bases. Germline CDR1 reads SGHRS; CDR2 reads YFSETQ. CDR3 length: 12 residues. The CDR3 DNA reads TGCGCCAGCAGCTTGGACCGGACTGAAGCTTTCTTT. Translating gives CASSLDRTEAFF.

This clonotype was seen a handful of times. Compared with germline, one end of the junction differs, possibly owing to a read error. The DNA for the CDR3 is TGTACCAGCAGTCCTAATAGGGATAGCACTGAAGCTTTCTTT. Translated: CTSSPNRDSTEAFF. The gene calls are TRBV12-3 or TRBV12-4 and TRBJ1-1; D unresolved. This CDR3 comprises 14 residues.

The rearrangement links TRBV20-1 to TRBJ1-3; D not resolved. V gave up 3 bases and J gave up 0 bases, with 9 bases separating them. The CDR3 runs 14 residues. CDR1 DFQATT and CDR2 SNEGSKA come from the germline V gene (reference sequence). The CDR3 DNA reads as TGCAGTGCTAGCCCAGCTTCCTCTGGAAACACCATATATTTT. Translated: CSASPASSGNTIYF.

Many counts were recorded for this clonotype. The rearrangement links TRBV20-1 to TRBJ1-2, with TRBD1 identical over 7 bases. The CDR3 has 15 residues. Germline-derived CDR1 and CDR2 are DFQATT and SNEGSKA (reference sequence). J was trimmed by 7 bases and V by 0 bases; bases with no gene match: 11. The CDR3 DNA reads TGCAGTGCTAGAGATGGACAGGCCCCCTCGGGTGGCTACACCTTC. This translates into CSARDGQAPSGGYTF.

This clonotype was found a few times. The chain uses TRBV28 and TRBJ2-2; D possibly uses TRBD1 or TRBD2 (5 bases each). The CDR3 totals 17 residues. V lost 5 bases to trimming and J lost 0 bases, with 16 bases between them. Germline V gene sequence: CDR1 MDHEN, CDR2 SYDVKM. CDR3: CASSQPVGRTNTGELFF. In DNA, the CDR3 is TGTGCCAGCAGTCAACCCGTGGGACGGACGAACACCGGGGAGCTGTTTTTT.

The sample holds many counts of this clonotype. V usage is TRBV18 and J usage is TRBJ2-7; TRBD1 matches at 9 bases. The CDR3 runs 15 residues. Germline lookup yields CDR1 KGHSH and CDR2 LQKENI. Trimming cost V 4 bases and J 2 bases; bases outside gene matches: 6. This CDR3 reads CASSLSDRGTYEQYF. The CDR3 DNA reads as TGTGCCAGCTCACTATCGGACAGGGGAACCTACGAGCAGTACTTC.

This clonotype was seen ten or more times. The chain couples TRBV4-1 to TRBJ2-7, with TRBD1 identical over 7 bases. From germline, CDR1 is MGHRA and CDR2 YSYEKL. V dropped 1 base and J dropped 3; count of bases not matched to a gene: 9. This CDR3 is 16 amino acids long. In DNA, the CDR3 is TGCGCCAGCAGCCAAGTAGGGGCCGGACAGGTCTACGAGCAGTACTTC. Protein: CASSQVGAGQVYEQYF.